The clone carrying this T cell receptor beta chain was seen at least ten times. The antigen remains unidentified. These data come from a study of Graves' ophthalmopathy and Graves' hyperthyroidism. Study outcomes and limitations: The model predicted progression of ophthalmopathy with a sensitivity of roughly 70%, and its specificity was 72.22%. Blood samples also showed most expanded thyroid clonotypes exceeding 0.001 frequency.

As the template, RNA transcripts were used to amplify TCR beta CDR3 regions. The first round was an RT-PCR with HTBI primers, and the second round was a multiplex PCR. TCRdb re-called the multiplex PCR reads with MiXCR, one entry per CDR3 protein. The table shows 350,000 to 400,000 distinct CDR3 sequences, with about 18% occurring only once. The junction had 5 bases not matched to a gene; V was cut back by 5 bases and J by 8 bases. Germline-derived CDR1 and CDR2 are MNHNS and SASEGT. The CDR3 totals 12 residues. What supplied the PBMCs was approximately 10 ml of fresh peripheral blood. The chain links TRBV6-1 to TRBJ1-1, with 7 bases that match TRBD1. The source is a woman between 18 and 29 years old with Graves' ophthalmopathy. The sample taken for sequencing was peripheral blood. The CDR3 reads CASSPPGGEAFF. CDR3 in DNA: TGTGCCAGCAGTCCGCCAGGGGGAGAAGCTTTCTTT.